This T cell receptor (beta chain) was documented in a study of identical twins (dated by TCRdb to about 2016). At the level of the whole study: To test whether fetal clonotypes persist, the study used deep sequencing on TCR alpha and beta repertoires from monozygotic twins, unrelated adults of various ages, and cord blood. To rule out contamination, replicate twin experiments were performed at different times with different library preparation protocols.

This clonotype has just a few counts. Its antigen is still unknown. No clone much larger than this one lies a single base away; base qualities are absent. General conclusions and limits of the study: The excess sharing between twins in beta out-of-frame sequences was weaker because fewer shared sequences reduced the signal-to-noise ratio. Because the same donors could not be followed over many years, the conclusions depended on cross-sectional statistical analysis. Compared with coincidental sharing between unrelated individuals, out-of-frame TCR alpha sequences shared between twins had an excess of sequences with low generation probability. Zero-insertion analyses could be partly confounded by invariant T cells such as MAIT and iNKT, though diverse VJ usage argued against such confounding for most clonotypes. Abundant cord blood beta clonotypes carried fewer insertions; young adult naive repertoires showed a weaker similar trend, while memory repertoires showed none. In monozygotic twins, out-of-frame TCR alpha sharing was systematically underestimated by recombination models, although the models agreed with sharing between unrelated individuals.

Libraries were prepared through 5' RACE. The sequencer was an Illumina HiSeq 2000. A universal primer binding site was added through template switching, and the final cDNA carried a unique molecular identifier so that TCR cDNA molecules could be counted accurately. Specific primers in the conserved constant-segment region were used to synthesize first-strand cDNA for the TCR alpha and beta chains. To control for contamination, every cDNA library carried two barcodes: a SMART-Mk sample barcode plus Illumina barcodes. TruSeq adapter sequences and Illumina sample barcodes were added in two successive PCR steps. Sequencing of the TCR alpha and beta cDNA libraries was done on the Illumina HiSeq platform using custom primers. The source study handled its data this way. Unique molecular identifiers were extracted from raw reads with MiGEC, and CDR3 positions were determined with MiXCR. For each individual, recombination models were inferred using an EM algorithm with the repgenHMM and IGoR tools. The tcR package in R was used for shared clonotype analysis, with sharing normalized by the product of cloneset sizes. Out-of-frame nonproductive sequences were analyzed to study raw recombination free of thymic and clonal selection effects. TCRdb reprocessing: public reads trimmed at Q25 with fastp, clones called with MiXCR, in-frame beta chains kept. Every entry covers one CDR3 protein and lists the most common genes and DNA from its rows. The authors' filters were not applied to this entry. A total of about 300,000 distinct CDR3 sequences appear in this sample, about 12% of them only once. The biggest ten clones account for around 7.8% of the sample.

The cysteine opens and the phenylalanine closes a CDR3 of 12 amino acids. The kept DNA is CDR3 alone, 36 bases in frame from the first base. CDR1 MNHNS and CDR2 SASEGT are derived from the germline V gene. V and J lose 3 bases and 13 bases, and a span of 10 bases separates them. Every donor was a healthy Caucasian. Three pairs of female monozygotic twins, all aged about 18 to 29 years, were included in the twin cohort. Positive isolation kits from Invitrogen were used to isolate the CD4+ and CD8+ T cell populations. The sample was also reused in another study, on yellow fever vaccine responses in identical twins. Reported in the second study: According to the authors, the vaccine-induced T cell response in identical twins seemed to be partly convergent and partly specific to each individual. The study precisely tracked vaccine-responding T cell clones in identical twins.

The sequence was obtained from a woman in her late teens or twenties in good health. The chain is encoded by TRBV6-1 joined to TRBJ1-6; confidence is insufficient to name the D gene. Material for sequencing was CD8+ T cells sorted from blood. The nucleotide sequence is TGTGCCAGCAGTGACCCTGCATGGCCCCTCCACTTT. Its protein is CASSDPAWPLHF.